This TCR beta chain was retrieved from a study of T cell changes during pregnancy in multiple sclerosis. Method: immunoSEQ multiplex PCR; TCRdb's copy keeps in-frame clones and lacks some. The data hold approximately 39,000 clones, with 94% observed a single time. This CDR3 contains 16 residues. CDR1 is KGHSH, CDR2 LQKENI, per germline. The V gene end was trimmed by 2 bases and the J gene end by 0 bases; junction bases not matched to a gene: 0. This TCR derives from a female donor with multiple sclerosis, enrolled in a pregnancy study. V and J are TRBV18 and TRBJ2-2; 10 nucleotides align to TRBD1. The material sequenced was CD4+ T cells from peripheral blood mononuclear cells, taken in the second trimester of pregnancy. CDR3 in DNA: TGTGCCAGCTCACCAGGGACAGGGGCGAACACCGGGGAGCTGTTTTTT. This gives the protein CASSPGTGANTGELFF.